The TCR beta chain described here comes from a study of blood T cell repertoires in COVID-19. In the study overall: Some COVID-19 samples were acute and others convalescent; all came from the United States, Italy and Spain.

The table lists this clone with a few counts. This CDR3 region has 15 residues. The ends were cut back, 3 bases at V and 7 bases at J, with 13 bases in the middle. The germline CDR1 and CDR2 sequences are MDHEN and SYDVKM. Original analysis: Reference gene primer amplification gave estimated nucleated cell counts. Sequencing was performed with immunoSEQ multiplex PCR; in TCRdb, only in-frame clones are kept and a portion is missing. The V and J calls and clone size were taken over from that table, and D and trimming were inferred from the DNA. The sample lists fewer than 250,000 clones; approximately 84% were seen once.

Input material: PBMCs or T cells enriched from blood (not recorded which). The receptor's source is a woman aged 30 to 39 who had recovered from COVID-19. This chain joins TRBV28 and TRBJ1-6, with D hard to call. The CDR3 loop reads CASSFSPTGNSPLHF. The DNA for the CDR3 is TGTGCCAGCAGTTTCAGTCCTACGGGGAATTCACCCCTCCACTTT.